This T cell receptor beta chain was documented in a study of blood T cell repertoires in COVID-19. Study details: Some COVID-19 samples were acute and others convalescent; all came from the United States, Italy and Spain.

Assay: immunoSEQ multiplex PCR; the TCRdb copy retains only in-frame clones and omits some. The sample shows 200,000 to 300,000 clones, about 91% of them seen only once. Trimming cost V 7 bases and J 6 bases, with 19 bases left between them. Germline loops: CDR1 MNHEY, CDR2 SVGAGI. The CDR3 is 14 residues long. The V and J genes are TRBV6-5 and TRBJ2-7; perhaps TRBD2 as D (5 bases). Sequencing was carried out using PBMCs or T cells enriched from blood (not recorded which). This receptor was identified in a woman in her forties with acute COVID-19. The chain's CDR3 is CASTPPGDQREQYF. CDR3 nucleotides: TGTGCCAGCACCCCCCCCGGGGATCAGCGCGAGCAGTACTTC.